The 18 T cell receptor beta chains below all came from one sample that was sequenced in a study of cytomegalovirus exposure and HLA in healthy donors. The PCR was carried out with 60 Vbeta primers and 13 Jbeta primers. Libraries were prepared by immunoSEQ multiplex PCR; TCRdb keeps only in-frame clonotypes and omits some of them. The profile shows approximately 140,000 clones, roughly 75% of them singletons. Input material: PBMCs. Receptor source: a man in his forties in good health and CMV-seropositive.

The chain has TRBV5-4 and TRBJ2-1; TRBD2 agrees at 11 bases. Germline CDR1 and CDR2: SGHNT and YYREEE (reference sequence). V lost 4 bases, J lost 4 bases, and 4 bases stayed unmatched. The CDR3 runs 15 residues. CDR3 coding DNA: TGTGCCAGCAGCCCCGGGACTAGCGGTTACAATGAGCAGTTCTTC. This codes for CASSPGTSGYNEQFF. Full variable domain (missing parts from reference TRBV5-4 and TRBJ2-1): ETGVTQSPTHLIKTRGQQVTLRCSSQSGHNTVSWYQQALGQGPQFIFQYYREEENGRGNFPPRFSGLQFPNYSSELNVNALELDDSALYLCASSPGTSGYNEQFFGPGTRLTVL.

The chain recombines TRBV25-1 with TRBJ1-4, with 9 bases lining up with TRBD1. With V trimmed by 7 bases and J by 5 bases, 8 bases remained unmatched. There are 15 residues in the CDR3. The germline V gene encodes CDR1 MGHDK and CDR2 SYGVNS. This chain's CDR3 is CASTPAGTGNEKLFF. The CDR3 DNA sequence: TGTGCCAGCACCCCCGCCGGGACAGGGAATGAAAAACTGTTTTTT.

This rearrangement joins TRBV4-1 to TRBJ2-5, with D maybe TRBD1 (5 bases). The better agreement between TRBJ2-7 and the DNA end casts doubt on the J call. The length of the CDR3 is 13 residues. Germline V gene sequence: CDR1 MGHRA, CDR2 YSYEKL. DNA for the CDR3: TGCGCCAGCAGCCCCATGGGGCGTGGCGAGCAGTACTTC. Translating it yields CASSPMGRGEQYF.

This clone was found once. V usage is TRBV5-6 and J usage is TRBJ2-7; TRBD2 might be the D (5 bases). Trimming left V 4 bases short and J 4 bases short, with 21 bases between. Germline CDR1 and CDR2: SGHDT and YYEEEE. This CDR3 has 16 residues. The CDR3 DNA is TGTGCCAGCAGCCTCACCCCTCGGGGAAATCCGTACGAGCAGTACTTC. Residues: CASSLTPRGNPYEQYF. The full variable domain, in which reference TRBV5-6 and TRBJ2-7 provide the parts outside the CDR3, is DAGVTQSPTHLIKTRGQQVTLRCSPKSGHDTVSWYQQALGQGPQFIFQYYEEEERQRGNFPDRFSGHQFPNYSSELNVNALLLGDSALYLCASSLTPRGNPYEQYFGPGTRLTVT.

The chain carries TRBV5-6 and TRBJ2-7; D is ambiguous. Trimming stripped 0 bases from V and 2 bases from J, with 9 bases between. The CDR3 length is 14 residues. CDR1 is SGHDT and CDR2 is YYEEEE in the germline V gene. The CDR3 spells CASSLAAAAYEQYF. In DNA form, the CDR3 reads TGTGCCAGCAGCTTGGCGGCGGCCGCCTACGAGCAGTACTTC.

The chain uses TRBV19 and TRBJ2-2, with TRBD2 matching over 9 bases. Germline loops: CDR1 LNHDA, CDR2 SQIVND (reference sequence). The CDR3 length is 17 residues. After removal of 2 bases from V and 4 bases from J, the junction contained 8 bases not matched to a gene. The CDR3 loop reads CASSILAGSRGTGELFF. The CDR3 coding sequence is TGTGCCAGTAGTATACTAGCGGGATCACGGGGCACCGGGGAGCTGTTTTTT. Looking up the rest from reference TRBV19 and TRBJ2-2 gives the full variable domain: DGGITQSPKYLFRKEGQNVTLSCEQNLNHDAMYWYRQDPGQGLRLIYYSQIVNDFQKGDIAEGYSVSREKKESFPLTVTSAQKNPTAFYLCASSILAGSRGTGELFFGEGSRLTVL.

This chain links TRBV19 with TRBJ1-5; tentative D call: TRBD1 (6 bases). Per germline, CDR1 LNHDA and CDR2 SQIVND (reference sequence). V lost 2 bases and J 0 bases, leaving 8 bases between the germline ends. This CDR3 contains 15 residues. The CDR3 bases are TGTGCCAGTAGTATACAGGGACATAGCAATCAGCCCCAGCATTTT. It specifies CASSIQGHSNQPQHF. Combining the CDR3 with reference TRBV19 and TRBJ1-5 gives the whole variable domain DGGITQSPKYLFRKEGQNVTLSCEQNLNHDAMYWYRQDPGQGLRLIYYSQIVNDFQKGDIAEGYSVSREKKESFPLTVTSAQKNPTAFYLCASSIQGHSNQPQHFGDGTRLSIL.

This chain connects TRBV28 to TRBJ2-2, with D possibly TRBD2 on 5 matching bases. The CDR3 spans 14 residues. The V and J ends lost 2 bases and 5 bases respectively, with 9 bases between them. Germline loops: CDR1 MDHEN, CDR2 SYDVKM. CDR3 sequence: CASSLGGPTGELFF. The CDR3 coding sequence is TGTGCCAGCAGTTTAGGCGGGCCGACCGGGGAGCTGTTTTTT.

V is TRBV11-2 and J is TRBJ1-6, with D possibly being TRBD1 (6 bases). There are 16 residues in the CDR3. The germline V gene encodes CDR1 SGHAT and CDR2 FQNNGV. Trimming shortened V by 3 bases and J by 5 bases, and 14 bases separated the two germline ends. The CDR3 DNA sequence: TGTGCCAGCAGCTTCCAGGGGCAAGGGAATAATTCACCCCTCCACTTT. Protein product: CASSFQGQGNNSPLHF.

V usage is TRBV7-9 and J usage is TRBJ2-1; a weak D match, TRBD2 (5 bases). The germline V gene encodes CDR1 SEHNR and CDR2 FQNEAQ (reference sequence). Trimming left V 1 base short and J 4 bases short, with 14 bases between. This CDR3 comprises 16 residues. Here the CDR3 DNA reads TGTGCCAGCAGCTTAGGGGCCGGTCGGGGATACAATGAGCAGTTCTTC. Translated, it gives CASSLGAGRGYNEQFF.

The V and J genes are TRBV29-1 and TRBJ2-1; possibly TRBD1 for D (5 bases). Germline V gene data show CDR1 as SQVTM and CDR2 as ANQGSEA. The CDR3 length is 15 residues. V was clipped by 5 bases and J by 1 base, with 15 bases between them. CDR3 nucleotide sequence: TGCAGCGTTCCGATCCCGGACACGTCCTACAATGAGCAGTTCTTC. This gives the protein CSVPIPDTSYNEQFF.

The chain links TRBV30 to TRBJ2-5; no reliable D call. The ends were cut back, 2 bases at V and 5 bases at J, with 12 bases in the middle. The CDR3 consists of 13 residues. Germline CDR1 and CDR2: GTSNPN and SVGIG (reference sequence). The CDR3 coding sequence is TGTGCCTGGAGTCTCGGCAGGATGGAGACCCAGTACTTC. Encoded protein: CAWSLGRMETQYF.

The CDR3 bases are TGTGCCAGCAGGCCGGGGGTAACTGGAAACACCATATATTTT. This translates into CASRPGVTGNTIYF. V is TRBV6-5 and J is TRBJ1-3; TRBD1 is a possible D gene (5 bases). The CDR3 spans 14 residues. Germline CDR1 and CDR2: MNHEY and SVGAGI. The V end lost 6 bases, the J end lost 2 bases, and 11 bases lay between the germline ends.

The chain employs TRBV7-9 and TRBJ1-1; 8 bases are shared with TRBD1. V lost 1 base and J lost 4; bases outside the gene matches: 8. Germline-derived CDR1 and CDR2 are SEHNR and FQNEAQ (reference sequence). CDR3 length: 16 residues. In nucleotides, the CDR3 is TGTGCCAGCAGCTTAGGGCAGGGGGCGCAAGGCACTGAAGCTTTCTTT. As protein: CASSLGQGAQGTEAFF.

The chain combines TRBV28 with TRBJ1-2; D gene unclear. The germline V and J ends were trimmed by 5 bases and 8 bases, with 12 bases remaining between them. The germline gives CDR1 MDHEN, CDR2 SYDVKM. This CDR3 contains 12 residues. CDR3: CASSPVAWGYTF. The CDR3 nucleotides are TGTGCCAGCAGTCCAGTGGCATGGGGCTACACCTTC.

The chain recombines TRBV4-1 with TRBJ2-7; 8 bases line up with TRBD2. This CDR3 contains 15 residues. V dropped 2 bases and J dropped 6; count of bases not matched to a gene: 9. CDR1 and CDR2 from the germline V gene are MGHRA and YSYEKL. The CDR3 DNA sequence: TGCGCCAGCAGCCAAACAATGGGACTAGTCCTCGAGCAGTACTTC. This codes for CASSQTMGLVLEQYF.

The chain has TRBV7-2 and TRBJ2-1, with TRBD2 identical over 13 bases. The CDR3 covers 15 residues. V lost 4 bases to trimming and J lost 5 bases; unmatched junction nucleotides: 2. Germline V gene data show CDR1 as SGHTA and CDR2 as FQGNSA. The CDR3 nucleotides read TGTGCCAGCAGCTCGGGACTAGCGGGGAACAATGAGCAGTTCTTC. It is translated as CASSSGLAGNNEQFF.

The V call is TRBV27, the J call TRBJ1-2; possible D gene TRBD1, 5 bases. Germline-derived CDR1 and CDR2 are MNHEY and SMNVEV (reference sequence). This CDR3 spans 12 amino acids. V was pared by 2 bases and J by 10 bases, with 11 bases between. In nucleotides, the CDR3 is TGTGCCAGCAGTTTAGGAGGGGTGGACTACACCTTC. Residues: CASSLGGVDYTF.